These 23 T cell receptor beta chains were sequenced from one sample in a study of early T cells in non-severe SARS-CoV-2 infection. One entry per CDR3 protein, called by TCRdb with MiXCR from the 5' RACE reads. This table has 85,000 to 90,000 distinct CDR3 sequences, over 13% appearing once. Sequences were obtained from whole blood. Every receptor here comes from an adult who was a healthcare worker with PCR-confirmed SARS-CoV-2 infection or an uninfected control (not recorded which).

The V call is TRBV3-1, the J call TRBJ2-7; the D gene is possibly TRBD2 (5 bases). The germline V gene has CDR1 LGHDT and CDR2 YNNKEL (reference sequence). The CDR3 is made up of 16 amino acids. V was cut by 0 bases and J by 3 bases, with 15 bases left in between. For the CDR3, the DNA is TGTGCCAGCAGCCAAGAAGGGCCCGGGGTCCTCTACGAGCAGTACTTC. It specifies CASSQEGPGVLYEQYF.

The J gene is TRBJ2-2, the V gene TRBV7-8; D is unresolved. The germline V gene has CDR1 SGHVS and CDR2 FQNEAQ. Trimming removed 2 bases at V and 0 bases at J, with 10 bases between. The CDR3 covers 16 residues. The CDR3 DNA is TGTGCCAGCAGCTTAATGTCAGGATCGAACACCGGGGAGCTGTTTTTT. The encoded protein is CASSLMSGSNTGELFF.

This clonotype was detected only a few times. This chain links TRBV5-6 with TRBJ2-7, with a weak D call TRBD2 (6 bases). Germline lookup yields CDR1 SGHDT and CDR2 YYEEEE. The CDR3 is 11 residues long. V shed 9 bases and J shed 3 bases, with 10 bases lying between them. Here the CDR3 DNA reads TGTGCCACCCAGGGAGGCTACGAGCAGTACTTC. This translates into CATQGGYEQYF.

This CDR3 reads CACSSGSQETQYF. DNA of the CDR3: TGTGCCTGTAGTAGCGGGAGTCAAGAGACCCAGTACTTC. V and J are TRBV30 and TRBJ2-5, with TRBD2 matching 9 bases. The CDR3 spans 13 residues. Germline V gives CDR1 GTSNPN, CDR2 SVGIG (reference sequence). After removal of 6 bases from V and 2 bases from J, the junction contained 4 bases not matched to a gene.

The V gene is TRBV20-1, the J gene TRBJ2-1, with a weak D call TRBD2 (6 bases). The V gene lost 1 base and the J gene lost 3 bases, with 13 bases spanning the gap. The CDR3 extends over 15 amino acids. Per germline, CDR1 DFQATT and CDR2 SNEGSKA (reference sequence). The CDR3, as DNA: TGCAGTGCTAGAGCACATAGCGGATTCTACAATGAGCAGTTCTTC. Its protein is CSARAHSGFYNEQFF.

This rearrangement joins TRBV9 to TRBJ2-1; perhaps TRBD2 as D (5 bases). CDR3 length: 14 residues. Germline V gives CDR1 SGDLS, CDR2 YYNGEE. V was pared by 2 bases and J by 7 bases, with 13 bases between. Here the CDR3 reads CASSVDSQGNEQFF. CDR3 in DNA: TGTGCCAGCAGCGTGGACTCTCAAGGTAATGAGCAGTTCTTC.

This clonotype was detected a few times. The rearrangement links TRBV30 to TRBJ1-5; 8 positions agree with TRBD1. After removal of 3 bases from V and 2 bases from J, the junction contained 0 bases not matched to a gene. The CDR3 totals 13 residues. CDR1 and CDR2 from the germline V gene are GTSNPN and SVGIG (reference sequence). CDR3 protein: CAWRTGGNQPQHF. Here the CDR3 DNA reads TGTGCCTGGAGGACAGGGGGCAATCAGCCCCAGCATTTT.

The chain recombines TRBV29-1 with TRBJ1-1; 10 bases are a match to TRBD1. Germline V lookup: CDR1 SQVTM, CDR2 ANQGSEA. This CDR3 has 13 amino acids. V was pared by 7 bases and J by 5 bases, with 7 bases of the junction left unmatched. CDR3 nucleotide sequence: TGCAGCGGGGACAGGGGCCTGAGGACTGAAGCTTTCTTT. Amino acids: CSGDRGLRTEAFF. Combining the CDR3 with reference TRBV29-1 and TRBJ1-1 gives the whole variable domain SAVISQKPSRDICQRGTSLTIQCQVDSQVTMMFWYRQQPGQSLTLIATANQGSEATYESGFVIDKFPISRPNLTFSTLTVSNMSPEDSSIYLCSGDRGLRTEAFFGQGTRLTVV.

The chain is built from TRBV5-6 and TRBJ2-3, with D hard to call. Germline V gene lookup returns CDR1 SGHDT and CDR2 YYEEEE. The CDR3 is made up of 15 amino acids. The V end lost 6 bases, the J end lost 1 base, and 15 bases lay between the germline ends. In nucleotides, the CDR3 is TGTGCCAGCATGACTGGCTCAAAGGGCACAGATACGCAGTATTTT. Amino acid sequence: CASMTGSKGTDTQYF.

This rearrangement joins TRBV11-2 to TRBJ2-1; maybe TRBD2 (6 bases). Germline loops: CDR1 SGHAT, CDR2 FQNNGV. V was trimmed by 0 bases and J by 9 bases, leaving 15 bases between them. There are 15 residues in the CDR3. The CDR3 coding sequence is TGTGCCAGCAGCTTAGATCAGGCTAGCGCGCGTGAGCAGTTCTTC. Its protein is CASSLDQASAREQFF.

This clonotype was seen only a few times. The CDR3 DNA is TGTGCCAGCAGCCCCCGAGACAGATACACTGAAGCTTTCTTT. Its translation: CASSPRDRYTEAFF. The rearrangement joins TRBV7-9 to TRBJ1-1; the D gene is possibly TRBD1 (5 bases). Germline V gene sequence: CDR1 SEHNR, CDR2 FQNEAQ (reference sequence). CDR3 size: 14 residues. Trimming removed 5 bases from V and 3 bases from J, with 13 bases in between.

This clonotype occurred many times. Written as DNA, the CDR3 is TGCAGTGCACCGTCCGGGCAGGCGGGGAACATTCAGTACTTC. Its translation: CSAPSGQAGNIQYF. The chain has TRBV20-1 and TRBJ2-4; D might be TRBD2 (6 bases). CDR3 length: 14 amino acids. V was pared by 6 bases and J by 7 bases, with 19 bases between. The germline V gene encodes CDR1 DFQATT and CDR2 SNEGSKA (reference sequence).

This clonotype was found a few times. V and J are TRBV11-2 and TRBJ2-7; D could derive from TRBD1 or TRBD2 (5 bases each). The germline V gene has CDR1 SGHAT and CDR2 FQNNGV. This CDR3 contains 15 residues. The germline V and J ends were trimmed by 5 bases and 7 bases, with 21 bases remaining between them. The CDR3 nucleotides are TGTGCCAGCAGCCGCGGGCGAGGGGCGCCGTATGAGCAGTACTTC. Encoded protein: CASSRGRGAPYEQYF.

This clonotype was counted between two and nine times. The CDR3 bases are TGCAGCGCTAGACAGGGTTCCTCGAATGAGCAGTTCTTC. Encoded protein: CSARQGSSNEQFF. This chain joins TRBV29-1 and TRBJ2-1, with 7 bases lining up with TRBD1. With 7 bases clipped from V and 7 bases from J, the junction kept 10 bases outside the gene matches. The length of the CDR3 is 13 residues. The V gene's germline CDR1 is SQVTM and CDR2 ANQGSEA.

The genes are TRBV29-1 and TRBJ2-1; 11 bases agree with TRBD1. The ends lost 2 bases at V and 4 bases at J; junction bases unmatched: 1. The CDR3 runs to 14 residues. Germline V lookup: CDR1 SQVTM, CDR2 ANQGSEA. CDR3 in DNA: TGCAGCGTTGAAAGGGACAGGGGGTACAATGAGCAGTTCTTC. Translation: CSVERDRGYNEQFF.

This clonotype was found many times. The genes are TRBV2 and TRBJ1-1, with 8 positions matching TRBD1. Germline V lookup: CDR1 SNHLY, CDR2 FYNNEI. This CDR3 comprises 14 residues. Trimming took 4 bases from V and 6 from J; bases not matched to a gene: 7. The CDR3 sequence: CASSARTGKPEAFF. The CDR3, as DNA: TGTGCCAGCAGTGCCCGGACAGGGAAGCCTGAAGCTTTCTTT.

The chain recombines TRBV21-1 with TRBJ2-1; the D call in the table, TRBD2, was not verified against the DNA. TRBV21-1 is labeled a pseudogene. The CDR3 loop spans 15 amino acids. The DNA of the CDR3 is TGTGCCAGCAGTGACAAGCGGGAGGGCCGGGGTGAGCAGTTCTTC. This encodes CASSDKREGRGEQFF.

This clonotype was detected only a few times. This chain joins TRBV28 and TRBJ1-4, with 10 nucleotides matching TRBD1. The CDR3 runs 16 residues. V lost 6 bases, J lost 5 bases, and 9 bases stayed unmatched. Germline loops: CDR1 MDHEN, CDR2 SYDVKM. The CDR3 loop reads CASSRDRGTGNEKLFF. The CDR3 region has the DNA TGTGCCAGCAGCCGGGACAGGGGTACCGGGAATGAAAAACTGTTTTTT.

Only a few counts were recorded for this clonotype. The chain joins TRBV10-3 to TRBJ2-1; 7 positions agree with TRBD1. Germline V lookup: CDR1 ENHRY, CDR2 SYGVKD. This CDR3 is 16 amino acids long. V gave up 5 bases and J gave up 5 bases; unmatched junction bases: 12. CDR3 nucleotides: TGTGCCATCAGTAGAGGAGAGGGGGCGCGGGACAATGAGCAGTTCTTC. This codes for CAISRGEGARDNEQFF.

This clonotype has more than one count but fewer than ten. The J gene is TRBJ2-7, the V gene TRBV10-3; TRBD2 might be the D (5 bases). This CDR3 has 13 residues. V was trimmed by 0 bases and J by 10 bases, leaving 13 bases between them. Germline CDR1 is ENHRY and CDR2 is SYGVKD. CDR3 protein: CAISESGIGRQYF. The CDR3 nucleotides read TGTGCCATCAGTGAGTCGGGGATTGGGAGACAGTACTTC.

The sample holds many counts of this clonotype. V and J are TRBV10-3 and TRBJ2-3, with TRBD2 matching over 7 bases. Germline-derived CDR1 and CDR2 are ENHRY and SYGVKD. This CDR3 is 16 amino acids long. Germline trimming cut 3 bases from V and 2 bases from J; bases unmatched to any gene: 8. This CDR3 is CAISEWASGDTDTQYF. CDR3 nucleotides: TGTGCCATCAGTGAATGGGCTAGCGGAGACACAGATACGCAGTATTTT.

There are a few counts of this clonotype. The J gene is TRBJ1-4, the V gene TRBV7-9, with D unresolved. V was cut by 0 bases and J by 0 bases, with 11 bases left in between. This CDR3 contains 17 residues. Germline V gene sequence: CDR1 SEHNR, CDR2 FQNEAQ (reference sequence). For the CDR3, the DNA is TGTGCCAGCAGCTTAGCGGGCAGCTCTGCAACTAATGAAAAACTGTTTTTT. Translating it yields CASSLAGSSATNEKLFF.

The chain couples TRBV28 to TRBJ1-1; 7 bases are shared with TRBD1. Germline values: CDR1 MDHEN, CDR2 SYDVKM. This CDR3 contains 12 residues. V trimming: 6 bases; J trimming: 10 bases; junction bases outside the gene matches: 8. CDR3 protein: CASRTTGKGAFF. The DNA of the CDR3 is TGTGCCAGCAGGACGACAGGGAAAGGAGCTTTCTTT.